The T cell receptor beta chain described here comes from a study of early T cells in non-severe SARS-CoV-2 infection. Study summary: Whole-blood bulk RNA, unsorted, was sequenced, and chains were unpaired. Findings and caveats of the study: VDJdb matching favored anti-spike CD8 responses, missing private and CD4 specificities.

This clonotype has more than one count but fewer than ten. The target antigen is unknown. The TCR library protocol attached unique molecular identifiers to the individual cDNA molecules. TCRdb reprocessed the 5' RACE reads with MiXCR, giving one entry per CDR3 protein. Of 50,000 to 65,000 distinct CDR3 sequences in the sample, 18% were seen once. CDR1 and CDR2 (germline): SEHNR, FQNEAQ (reference sequence). V was trimmed by 6 bases and J by 4 bases, leaving 16 bases between them. The CDR3 loop spans 15 amino acids. The specimen comprised whole blood, sampled at baseline. V is TRBV7-9 and J is TRBJ1-3; D not resolved. The origin of this receptor is an adult who was a healthcare worker with PCR-confirmed SARS-CoV-2 infection or an uninfected control (not recorded which). CDR3 in DNA: TGTGCCAGCAGGCCAAGGGTCATATACGGAAACACCATATATTTT. Its protein is CASRPRVIYGNTIYF.